This entry is about one T cell receptor (beta chain). This clone's antigen is unknown. No per-base quality is available; no much larger clone lies one base away. The library was built by means of 5' RACE. Sequencing took place on an Illumina HiSeq 2000. A universal primer binding site was added through template switching, and the final cDNA carried a unique molecular identifier so that TCR cDNA molecules could be counted accurately. Specific primers in the conserved constant-segment region were used to synthesize first-strand cDNA for TCR alpha and beta chains. To control for contamination, each cDNA library was double barcoded with a SMART-Mk sample barcode plus Illumina barcodes. TruSeq adapter sequences, together with Illumina sample barcodes, were added in two successive PCR steps. The Illumina HiSeq platform was used with custom primers to sequence TCR alpha and beta cDNA libraries. The paper's processing steps were these. Raw reads were processed with MiGEC to extract unique molecular identifiers, and MiXCR was used to determine CDR3 positions. Recombination models were inferred per individual with the repgenHMM and IGoR tools using an EM algorithm. Shared clonotypes were analyzed with the tcR package in R, and sharing was normalized by the product of cloneset sizes. To study raw recombination without the effects of thymic and clonal selection, out-of-frame nonproductive sequences were analyzed. The public reads were reprocessed in TCRdb via fastp at Q25 and MiXCR, keeping in-frame beta chains. Each CDR3 protein appears once, grouped with its most common genes and DNA. None of the V and J calls come from the authors' own analysis; TCRdb made them. For this sample the table gives around 550,000 distinct CDR3 sequences, of which about 16% were detected only once. 0.35% to 0.45% of the sample lies in the top ten.

The sample comes from a study of identical twins (dated by TCRdb to between 2015 and 2016). At the level of the whole study: TCR alpha and beta repertoires from monozygotic twins, unrelated adults of various ages and cord blood were deep-sequenced to test whether fetal clonotypes persist. To rule out contamination, the twin experiments were replicated at different times with different library preparation protocols. Results and caveats for the whole study, not just this receptor: In beta out-of-frame sequences, excess twin sharing was weaker, because having fewer shared sequences lowered the signal-to-noise ratio. Because the same donors could not be followed over many years, conclusions were based on cross-sectional statistical analysis. In monozygotic twins, recombination models systematically underestimated out-of-frame TCR alpha sharing, but the models matched the sharing seen between unrelated individuals. Zero-insertion analyses could be partly confounded by invariant T cells such as MAIT and iNKT, though diverse VJ usage argued against such confounding for most clonotypes. Abundant cord blood beta clonotypes carried fewer insertions; young adult naive repertoires showed a weaker similar trend, while memory repertoires showed none. Compared with coincidental sharing between unrelated individuals, an excess of low generation-probability sequences was observed among out-of-frame TCR alpha sequences shared between twins.

All donors were healthy Caucasians. Three pairs of female monozygotic twins, all aged about 18 to 30 years, were included in the twin cohort. CD4+ and CD8+ T cell populations were isolated with positive isolation kits from Invitrogen. Trimming accounts for 3 bases at V and 6 bases at J, while the number of junction bases matched to no gene is 16. The CDR3 starts with the cysteine, ends with the phenylalanine, and has 18 residues. Here the CDR3 DNA is all that survives: 54 bases in frame from base 1. The germline V gene gives CDR1 as ENHRY and CDR2 as SYGVKD. The same sample was also used in a study of yellow fever vaccine responses in identical twins. As noted in the second study: The authors reported that the T cell response to vaccination in identical twins appeared partly convergent and partly personalized. In the study, vaccine-responding T cell clones were precisely tracked in identical twins.

The TCR comes from a woman aged 18-29 years in good health. This sequence uses TRBV10-3 and TRBJ2-3, and 9 junctional nucleotides match TRBD2. Sequenced input: CD4+ T cells sorted from blood. The DNA sequence is given as TGTGCCATCAGTGATAGGGTGAGCGGGAGGCCTCGTGCGGATACGCAGTATTTT. It encodes CAISDRVSGRPRADTQYF.